This T cell receptor (beta chain) appears in the sequencing data of a study of PD-1 blockade in classical Hodgkin lymphoma. There are a few counts of this clone. The antigen is not known. This CDR3 spans 16 amino acids. CDR1 and CDR2 (germline): KGHSH, LQKENI. V was clipped by 3 bases and J by 7 bases, with 18 bases between them. Study-level results: Those achieving complete response showed baseline diversity like newly diagnosed patients. Significant TCR diversity gains by C4D1 occurred in CD4+ but not CD8+ cells.

The table came from immunoSEQ multiplex PCR; TCRdb's copy has only in-frame clones and leaves some out. The table lists about 4,600 clones, approximately 67% of them singletons, with 25% to 30% in the top ten. Regarding time point: cycle 4 day 1 (C4D1), after 6 weeks of nivolumab. Following autologous stem cell transplantation, relapse occurred in every patient, and exposure to brentuximab vedotin varied. The chain has TRBV18 and TRBJ2-2, with D perhaps matching TRBD1 (6 bases). The source material was peripheral blood mononuclear cells (PBMCs), sampled before the fourth cycle of nivolumab. The TCR comes from a human donor with classical Hodgkin lymphoma. Here the CDR3 reads CASSPPGTPTGGELFF. The CDR3 nucleotides are TGTGCCAGCTCACCCCCCGGGACACCAACGGGCGGGGAGCTGTTTTTT.